These T cell receptor beta chains were read from a single sample in a study of cytomegalovirus exposure and HLA in healthy donors. Measured with immunoSEQ multiplex PCR; TCRdb has only the in-frame clones, and not every one. The repertoire holds roughly 82,000 clones, with approximately 70% as singletons. Sequences were obtained from PBMCs. The receptors here all came from a woman between 35 and 50 years old in good health and CMV-seropositive. The CDR3 runs from the conserved cysteine through the conserved F or W. The order of the fields is V gene, clone size, J gene, D gene, CDR3 DNA, CDR3 protein. A D gene is named only where the DNA matches it firmly. Some rows mark clone size as missing; the rest say once, few, many or name a class of expanded clone.

V: TRBV6-6
size: -
J: TRBJ2-7
D: TRBD1
DNA: TGTGCCAGCAGTTCACCGGGACAGGGGAGGCTCGAGCAGTACTTC
CDR3: CASSSPGQGRLEQYF

V: TRBV28
size: -
J: TRBJ2-7
D: -
DNA: TGTGCCACAAGGACAGACCCCTACGAGCAGTACTTC
CDR3: CATRTDPYEQYF

V: TRBV7-9
size: -
J: TRBJ2-7
D: -
DNA: TGTGCCAGCAGCCCCTTTGAGGGCGAGCAGTACTTC
CDR3: CASSPFEGEQYF

V: TRBV30
size: -
J: TRBJ1-1
D: -
DNA: TGTGCCTGGAGTAGGGGCCGACAAGCTTTCTTT
CDR3: CAWSRGRQAFF

V: TRBV28
size: -
J: TRBJ1-2
D: -
DNA: TGTGCCAGCACCCCAGACAGGCTCTATGGCTACACCTTC
CDR3: CASTPDRLYGYTF

V: TRBV6-5
size: few
J: TRBJ2-7
D: TRBD1
DNA: TGTGCCAGCAGAACCCTGGGGGACAGCTCCTACGAGCAGTACTTC
CDR3: CASRTLGDSSYEQYF

V: TRBV7-9
size: -
J: TRBJ1-2
D: -
DNA: TGTGCCAGCAGCTTAGCCGCGCAGGCGAATGGCTACACCTTC
CDR3: CASSLAAQANGYTF

V: TRBV27
size: -
J: TRBJ1-5
D: TRBD1
DNA: TGTGCCAGCAGTCCTACAGGGGAACGGAGCAATCAGCCCCAGCATTTT
CDR3: CASSPTGERSNQPQHF

V: TRBV6-5
size: -
J: TRBJ1-2
D: -
DNA: TGTGCCAGCAGTTATTGGGGGGGCGGCTACACCTTC
CDR3: CASSYWGGGYTF

V: TRBV28
size: -
J: TRBJ1-1
D: TRBD1
DNA: TGTGCCAGCAGCTTGACAGGGTCGGACACTGAAGCTTTCTTT
CDR3: CASSLTGSDTEAFF

V: TRBV6-5
size: -
J: TRBJ2-3
D: -
DNA: TGTGCCAGCAGTTACGTGCCAGGGCCAGTCATAGATACGCAGTATTTT
CDR3: CASSYVPGPVIDTQYF

V: TRBV2
size: -
J: TRBJ2-5
D: -
DNA: TGTGCCAGCAGTGAAGGAGGAGAGACCCAGTACTTC
CDR3: CASSEGGETQYF

V: TRBV6-1
size: -
J: TRBJ1-4
D: -
DNA: TGTGCCAGCTGCTGGACATCGGGTGAAAAACTGTTTTTT
CDR3: CASCWTSGEKLFF

V: TRBV28
size: -
J: TRBJ1-1
D: -
DNA: TGTGCCAGCAGTTGGAACAGGGCCCAGAACACTGAAGCTTTCTTT
CDR3: CASSWNRAQNTEAFF

V: TRBV27
size: -
J: TRBJ1-1
D: -
DNA: TGTGCCAGCAGTCCCGACAGGCAGATCAACACTGAAGCTTTCTTT
CDR3: CASSPDRQINTEAFF

V: TRBV2
size: once
J: TRBJ1-2
D: TRBD1
DNA: TGTGCCAGCCCAGGGGGCTATGGCTACACCTTC
CDR3: CASPGGYGYTF

V: TRBV10-3
size: few
J: TRBJ2-1
D: TRBD1
DNA: TGTGCCATCAGGGACAGGGGGAATGAGCAGTTCTTC
CDR3: CAIRDRGNEQFF

V: TRBV30
size: -
J: TRBJ1-2
D: TRBD1
DNA: TGTGCCTCGTGGACAGGGGAATATGGCTACACCTTC
CDR3: CASWTGEYGYTF

V: TRBV11-3
size: -
J: TRBJ2-5
D: TRBD2
DNA: TGTGCCAGCAGCCCCGCTAGCGGGAGGGAGACCCAGTACTTC
CDR3: CASSPASGRETQYF

V: TRBV5-1
size: -
J: TRBJ2-1
D: -
DNA: TGCGCCAGCAGCTCCCGGGACTTGAACAATGAGCAGTTCTTC
CDR3: CASSSRDLNNEQFF

V: TRBV28
size: -
J: TRBJ1-6
D: -
DNA: TGTGCCAGCAACGAGGCCCGTTCACCCCTCCACTTT
CDR3: CASNEARSPLHF

V: TRBV10-2
size: few
J: TRBJ1-1
D: TRBD1
DNA: TGCGCCAGCAGCCTTTTGACAGGGGGCTGGACTGAAGCTTTCTTT
CDR3: CASSLLTGGWTEAFF

V: TRBV4-1
size: -
J: TRBJ2-3
D: -
DNA: TGCGCCAGCAGCCAAGACATAGGGGGCACAGATACGCAGTATTTT
CDR3: CASSQDIGGTDTQYF

V: TRBV5-8
size: few
J: TRBJ2-2
D: -
DNA: TGTGCCAGCAGCACCCAGACCGGGGAGCTGTTTTTT
CDR3: CASSTQTGELFF

V: TRBV5-1
size: -
J: TRBJ1-4
D: -
DNA: TGCGCCAGCAGCTTGGGTAGCGCAACTAATGAAAAACTGTTTTTT
CDR3: CASSLGSATNEKLFF

V: TRBV10-3
size: -
J: TRBJ1-1
D: -
DNA: TGTGCCATCAGTGATTGGGGGGGGAACACTGAAGCTTTCTTT
CDR3: CAISDWGGNTEAFF

V: TRBV30
size: -
J: TRBJ1-2
D: -
DNA: TGTGCCTGGAGTGTAGGGGGAAGCGGCTACACCTTC
CDR3: CAWSVGGSGYTF

V: TRBV10-3
size: -
J: TRBJ2-2
D: -
DNA: TGTGCCATCAGTGACGTGGGCACCCGCACCGGGGAGCTGTTTTTT
CDR3: CAISDVGTRTGELFF

V: TRBV2
size: -
J: TRBJ2-7
D: -
DNA: TGTGCCAACCGACAGTCGGTAACCTACGAGCAGTACTTC
CDR3: CANRQSVTYEQYF

V: TRBV12-5
size: few
J: TRBJ2-1
D: TRBD1
DNA: TGTGCTAGTGGGGCCGGGACAGAATACAATGAGCAGTTCTTC
CDR3: CASGAGTEYNEQFF

V: TRBV10-3
size: -
J: TRBJ2-1
D: TRBD2
DNA: TGTGCCATCAGTGACTCTCGAGCGGGGGGTATCTCCTACAATGAGCAGTTCTTC
CDR3: CAISDSRAGGISYNEQFF

V: TRBV7-6
size: -
J: TRBJ1-4
D: -
DNA: TGTGCCAGCAGCTTAGCGAACACTGAAAAACTGTTTTTT
CDR3: CASSLANTEKLFF

V: TRBV18
size: -
J: TRBJ2-5
D: TRBD2
DNA: TGTGCCAGCTCGCCCACGGGACTAGTCCAAGAGACCCAGTACTTC
CDR3: CASSPTGLVQETQYF

V: TRBV7-9
size: once
J: TRBJ2-7
D: TRBD2
DNA: TGTGCCAGCAGCTTAGGGACTAGCGTAAACAACGAGCAGTACTTC
CDR3: CASSLGTSVNNEQYF

V: TRBV10-3
size: few
J: TRBJ2-1
D: TRBD2
DNA: TGTGCCATCAGTGGGGGCGGGGGGGAGTACAATGAGCAGTTCTTC
CDR3: CAISGGGGEYNEQFF

V: TRBV5-1
size: few
J: TRBJ1-1
D: -
DNA: TGCGCCAGCACCTCAACCGGACTGGCTACAGAAGCTTTCTTT
CDR3: CASTSTGLATEAFF

V: TRBV27
size: -
J: TRBJ2-1
D: TRBD1
DNA: TGTGCCAGCAGTCTTACAGGGACAGTAGAATTCTTC
CDR3: CASSLTGTVEFF

V: TRBV2
size: few
J: TRBJ1-1
D: -
DNA: TGTGCCAGCAGGCGAATTCCTTCGGACACTGAAGCTTTCTTT
CDR3: CASRRIPSDTEAFF

V: TRBV29-1
size: few
J: TRBJ1-3
D: -
DNA: TGCAGCGTTAGGGGGACGGACACCATATATTTT
CDR3: CSVRGTDTIYF

V: TRBV2
size: -
J: TRBJ1-1
D: TRBD1
DNA: TGTGCCAGCAGTGAACGACAGGGCAGGATTACTGAAGCTTTCTTT
CDR3: CASSERQGRITEAFF

V: TRBV5-6
size: -
J: TRBJ1-2
D: -
DNA: TGTGCCAGCAGCTTGACAGGGCTTGGCTACACCTTC
CDR3: CASSLTGLGYTF

V: TRBV28
size: -
J: TRBJ1-5
D: TRBD1
DNA: TGTGCCAGCACGATCGTAACAGGGGCAGGAAGAGATCAGCCCCAGCATTTT
CDR3: CASTIVTGAGRDQPQHF

V: TRBV6-6
size: -
J: TRBJ2-1
D: TRBD1
DNA: TGTGCCAGCAGTGCCCCAGGGACAGGGTCCGGTAATGAGCAGTTCTTC
CDR3: CASSAPGTGSGNEQFF

V: TRBV4-3
size: few
J: TRBJ1-4
D: TRBD1
DNA: TGCGCCAGCAGCCCCGGGACAGGGGATGAAAAACTGTTTTTT
CDR3: CASSPGTGDEKLFF

V: TRBV2
size: -
J: TRBJ2-7
D: -
DNA: TGTGCCAGCCTTGAGTCCCAGGATCTAAGCTCCTACGAGCAGTACTTC
CDR3: CASLESQDLSSYEQYF

V: TRBV4-2
size: -
J: TRBJ1-2
D: -
DNA: TGTGCCAGCAGCCTCAATCACTTGAAAACCTTC
CDR3: CASSLNHLKTF

V: TRBV7-2
size: few
J: TRBJ2-5
D: -
DNA: TGTGCCAGCAGCTTTGGGGGGACTCGACAAGAGACCCAGTACTTC
CDR3: CASSFGGTRQETQYF

V: TRBV19
size: -
J: TRBJ2-2
D: -
DNA: TGTGCCAGTAGTATAGGGGGCGGGAAAATTACCGGGGAGCTGTTTTTT
CDR3: CASSIGGGKITGELFF

V: TRBV30
size: -
J: TRBJ1-2
D: -
DNA: TGTGCCTGGAGTTTTACGGACGGAGCGGGTCTAGGCTACACCTTC
CDR3: CAWSFTDGAGLGYTF

V: TRBV30
size: -
J: TRBJ2-1
D: -
DNA: TGTGCCTGCAGGAAGAGGGGGTACAATGAGCAGTTCTTC
CDR3: CACRKRGYNEQFF

V: TRBV7-2
size: -
J: TRBJ1-6
D: -
DNA: TGTGCCAGCACCCGGGACACCAGCAATTCACCCCTCCACTTT
CDR3: CASTRDTSNSPLHF

V: TRBV14
size: -
J: TRBJ2-1
D: -
DNA: TGTGCCAGCAGCCCCTTTTTCGGGAAGGTCTACAATGAGCAGTTCTTC
CDR3: CASSPFFGKVYNEQFF

V: TRBV30
size: -
J: TRBJ1-1
D: TRBD1
DNA: TGTGCCTGGAGGGGAGGCGGGACAGGTTATCTCTTT
CDR3: CAWRGGGTGYLF

V: TRBV7-6
size: -
J: TRBJ2-1
D: TRBD2
DNA: TGTGCCAGCAGCTTACAGACTAGACTAGCGGGGGGGGATGAGCAGTTCTTC
CDR3: CASSLQTRLAGGDEQFF

V: TRBV7-9
size: -
J: TRBJ2-6
D: -
DNA: TGTGCCAGCAGCACCGAACAGGGATCCGGGGCCAACGTCCTGACTTTC
CDR3: CASSTEQGSGANVLTF

V: TRBV5-1
size: few
J: TRBJ2-6
D: -
DNA: TGCGCCAGCACCAGGGACTCTGGGGCCAACGTCCTGACTTTC
CDR3: CASTRDSGANVLTF

V: TRBV6-6
size: -
J: TRBJ2-1
D: -
DNA: TGTGCCAGCAGTTATCCGACAAGTTACAATGAGCAGTTCTTC
CDR3: CASSYPTSYNEQFF